The 10 T cell receptor beta chains listed next were all sequenced from one sample in a study (dated by TCRdb to the early 2010s). Sequencing used an Illumina Genome Analyzer IIx. TCRdb itself trimmed the public reads at Q25 with fastp, ran MiXCR and retained productive beta chains. Under each unique CDR3 protein, matching rows form one entry showing the most common genes and DNA. Here the sample has about 15,000 distinct CDR3 sequences; approximately 37% occur a single time. 16% of the sample rests with the top ten. Sequenced material: blood. Every receptor here comes from a human donor.

Note on this clonotype: This clone may be a read error of a much larger clone one base away. The chain links TRBV20-1 to TRBJ2-1, with TRBD2 matching 8 bases. V dropped 1 base and J dropped 7; count of bases not matched to a gene: 6. The CDR3 is 14 amino acids. The germline V gene encodes CDR1 DFQATT and CDR2 SNEGSKA (reference sequence). The CDR3 DNA reads as TGCAGTGCTAGAGGAAGCGGGAGCGTAAATGAGCAGTTCTTC. Translated: CSARGSGSVNEQFF.

Ten or more counts support this clonotype. V is TRBV5-1 and J is TRBJ2-5; D may be TRBD2 (5 bases). V was trimmed by 3 bases and J by 1 base, leaving 16 bases between them. The CDR3 is 16 amino acids. Looked up from germline, CDR1 is SGHRS and CDR2 is YFSETQ. CDR3 DNA sequence: TGCGCCAGCAGCTATATAAGTATCGGGATCCAAGAGACCCAGTACTTC. It translates to CASSYISIGIQETQYF.

This clonotype has ten or more counts. This chain uses TRBV14 with TRBJ2-1, with 11 nucleotides matching TRBD2. The length of the CDR3 is 18 residues. Germline V gene lookup returns CDR1 SGHDN and CDR2 FVKESK. J lost 0 bases, V lost 4 bases, and 8 bases had no gene match. The CDR3 is CASSRFSGRGDSYNEQFF. In nucleotides, the CDR3 is TGTGCCAGCAGCCGTTTTAGCGGGAGGGGAGACTCCTACAATGAGCAGTTCTTC.

In its sample, this clonotype ranks as medium-sized. This sequence joins TRBV4-3 and TRBJ2-4; 8 nucleotides align to TRBD1. V shed 0 bases and J 7 bases; nucleotides not matched to a gene: 2. This CDR3 contains 14 residues. CDR1 and CDR2 (germline): LGHNA, YSLEER. CDR3 region: CASSQDYRGNIQYF. CDR3 in DNA: TGCGCCAGCAGCCAAGATTACAGGGGGAACATTCAGTACTTC.

In its sample, this clonotype was seen once. The CDR3 does not close with the conserved phenylalanine or tryptophan, likely indicating a read error. This chain uses TRBV4-2 with TRBJ1-2, with a possible D match to TRBD1 (6 bases). Germline loops: CDR1 LGHNA, CDR2 YNFKEQ. CDR3 length equals 16 residues. Trimming shortened V by 4 bases and J by 0 bases, and 15 bases separated the two germline ends. This CDR3 reads CASSPMDSATNYGYTI. As DNA, the CDR3 is TGTGCCAGCAGCCCAATGGACAGCGCGACTAACTATGGCTACACCATA.

Of note for this clonotype: This may be a read error, as it is one base from a much larger clone. The rearrangement joins TRBV5-1 to TRBJ1-3; possibly TRBD1 for D (5 bases). The CDR3 is made up of 15 amino acids. V shed 3 bases and J shed 0 bases, with 10 bases lying between them. Germline-derived CDR1 and CDR2 are SGHRS and YFSETQ. The CDR3 sequence: CASSSGGDSGNTIYF. CDR3 in DNA: TGCGCCAGCAGCTCGGGAGGGGACTCTGGAAACACCATATATTTT. The full variable domain, with the rest looked up from reference TRBV5-1 and TRBJ1-3, is KAGVTQTPRYLIKTRGQQVTLSCSPISGHRSVSWYQQTPGQGLQFLFEYFSETQRNKGNFPGRFSGRQFSNSRSEMNVSTLELGDSALYLCASSSGGDSGNTIYFGEGSWLTVV.

In this sample, this clonotype turned up many times. This chain connects TRBV18 to TRBJ2-1; 9 positions match TRBD1. Unmatched junction bases numbered 4, after V lost 8 bases and J lost 5 bases. This CDR3 is built from 13 residues. Germline loops: CDR1 KGHSH, CDR2 LQKENI. The CDR3 region has the DNA TGTGCCAGCGCGGGACAGGGAAACAATGAGCAGTTCTTC. This codes for CASAGQGNNEQFF.

This chain links TRBV4-2 with TRBJ1-2, with D possibly matching TRBD1 (5 bases). This CDR3 is 14 amino acids long. The V and J ends lost 4 bases and 0 bases respectively, with 9 bases between them. Germline values: CDR1 LGHNA, CDR2 YNFKEQ. CDR3 amino acids: CASSLREANYGYTF. The CDR3 nucleotides are TGTGCCAGCAGCCTCAGGGAGGCTAACTATGGCTACACCTTC.

This clonotype came up many times. This chain joins TRBV4-3 and TRBJ2-5, with a tentative D call TRBD2 (5 bases). V lost 0 bases and J 1 base, leaving 12 bases between the germline ends. The germline V gene encodes CDR1 LGHNA and CDR2 YSLEER. There are 16 residues in the CDR3. The CDR3, as DNA: TGCGCCAGCAGCCAAGAAGAGGGCCGGGGCCAAGAGACCCAGTACTTC. Translated: CASSQEEGRGQETQYF.

In this sample, this clonotype is medium-sized (0.01 to 0.1%). The chain recombines TRBV29-1 with TRBJ1-1; D not resolved. CDR3 size: 12 residues. Germline CDR1 SQVTM, CDR2 ANQGSEA. V was clipped by 4 bases and J by 0 bases, with 6 bases between them. The DNA for the CDR3 is TGCAGCGTTGTTGCAGTGAACACTGAAGCTTTCTTT. Its protein product is CSVVAVNTEAFF.